This note documents a single TCR beta chain sequence. The antigen is not known. Per germline, CDR1 MGHRA and CDR2 YSYEKL. The V and J ends lost 0 bases and 0 bases, in that order; junction bases with no gene match: 12. CDR3 length: 21 amino acids. Generated by immunoSEQ multiplex PCR, the TCRdb table keeps only in-frame clones and is missing some. The sample includes roughly 77,000 clones, roughly four fifths of them seen just once. This sample is part of a study of radiotherapy plus CTLA-4 blockade in lung cancer. Study information: In approximately 17% of patients, objective responses were seen; 31% had disease control.

Study results and caveats: Reports identified early blood T cell clone dynamics, with interferon-beta, as the best response predictor. TCR clones from tumors expanded in blood after radiotherapy plus ipilimumab.

The study treated chemo-refractory metastatic non-small-cell lung cancer patients with focal radiation plus ipilimumab CTLA-4 blockade. The chain employs TRBV4-1 and TRBJ2-1, with 12 bases aligning to TRBD2. The sequence derives from a human donor with non-small cell lung cancer whose response to radiotherapy plus ipilimumab could not be evaluated. Sequenced here: peripheral blood, sampled from a patient treated with radiotherapy plus ipilimumab. The CDR3, as DNA: TGCGCCAGCAGCCAAGAAGCTTGGACTAGCGGGACCCGGAGCTCCTACAATGAGCAGTTCTTC. This gives the protein CASSQEAWTSGTRSSYNEQFF.